This T cell receptor beta chain was sequenced during a study of early T cells in non-severe SARS-CoV-2 infection. Study-level results: Private and CD4 specificities were missed by VDJdb matching, skewed to anti-spike CD8.

The TCR library protocol was used to attach unique molecular identifiers. These identifiers were attached to individual cDNA molecules. MiXCR, applied by TCRdb to the 5' RACE reads, yields one record per CDR3 protein. The sample records about 35,000 distinct CDR3 sequences, roughly 4.5% being singletons. This clonotype has only a few counts. Its antigen is currently unknown. Germline CDR1 and CDR2: SGHNT and YYREEE (reference sequence). V lost 0 bases to trimming and J lost 0 bases, with 7 bases between them. The CDR3 totals 14 residues. Sequenced sample: whole blood. The chain employs TRBV5-4 and TRBJ2-7, with TRBD2 as a possible D gene (5 bases). The clonotype originates from an adult who was a healthcare worker with PCR-confirmed SARS-CoV-2 infection or an uninfected control (not recorded which). The CDR3 here is CASSLERHSYEQYF. The CDR3 nucleotides are TGTGCCAGCAGCTTGGAGCGGCACTCCTACGAGCAGTACTTC.